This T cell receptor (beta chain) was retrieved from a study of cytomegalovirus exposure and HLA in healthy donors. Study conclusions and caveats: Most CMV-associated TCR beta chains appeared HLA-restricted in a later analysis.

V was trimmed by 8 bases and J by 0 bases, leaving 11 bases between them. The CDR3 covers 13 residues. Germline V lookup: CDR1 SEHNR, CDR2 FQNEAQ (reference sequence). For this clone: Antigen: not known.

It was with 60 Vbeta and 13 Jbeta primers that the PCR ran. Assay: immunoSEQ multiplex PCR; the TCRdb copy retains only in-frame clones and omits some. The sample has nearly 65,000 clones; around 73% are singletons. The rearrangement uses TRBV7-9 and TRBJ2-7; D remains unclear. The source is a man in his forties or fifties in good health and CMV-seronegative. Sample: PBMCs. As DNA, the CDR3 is TGTGCCAGCTCACAGAGTAACTCCTACGAGCAGTACTTC. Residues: CASSQSNSYEQYF.